This T cell receptor beta chain was sequenced during a study of identical twins. The V gene lost 7 bases and the J gene lost 1 base, with 7 bases spanning the gap. The V gene's germline CDR1 is MDHEN and CDR2 SYDVKM. The length of the CDR3 is 12 residues. This clonotype was recorded at least ten times. Its specificity is unknown. General study findings and limits: Monozygotic twins shared more out-of-frame TCR alpha than recombination models predicted. There were fewer insertions in abundant cord blood beta clonotypes, but memory repertoires showed no such pattern.

All donors were healthy Caucasians. TCRdb passed the 5' RACE reads through MiXCR, listing each CDR3 protein once. The sample shows around 1.7 million distinct CDR3 sequences, under 35% of them seen only once. The sample taken for sequencing was cord blood. The source of this sequence is a newborn girl in good health. The chain is built from TRBV28 and TRBJ2-5; D is unclear. The CDR3 here is CASNQAQETQYF. The CDR3 nucleotides are TGTGCCAGCAATCAAGCCCAAGAGACCCAGTACTTC.